The sequence of this T cell receptor beta chain was determined in a study of blood T cells in healthy people across ages. Broader study findings: Across the age range, TCR beta diversity per million T cells fell in a roughly linear way. Possibly, changes in expanded clonotypes were confounded because donor CMV status was unknown.

J was trimmed by 5 bases and V by 5 bases; bases with no gene match: 7. The CDR3 is made up of 15 amino acids. Total RNA extraction produced at least 5.5 micrograms (per sample) for the study. Next came a second PCR, run for about 7 to 11 cycles, which used a sample-barcoded 5' primer along with a J-beta primer mix. The study obtained at least 2.5 million CDR3-containing paired-end reads from every sample. TCRdb reprocessed the 5' RACE reads via MiXCR and lists one record per CDR3 protein. The profile shows 1.5 million to 2 million distinct CDR3 sequences, roughly 27% of them singletons. As for this clonotype: Its target is not known. A much bigger clone sits one base away, suggesting this may be a read error.

This clonotype originated in a woman in her twenties or thirties in good health. The chain has TRBV12-3 or TRBV12-4 and TRBJ2-5; 11 bases map to TRBD2. Sequencing used blood. This chain's CDR3 is CASSVPLAGVETQYF. The CDR3, as DNA: TGTGCCAGCAGTGTCCCACTAGCGGGGGTGGAGACCCAGTACTTC.